The next 15 T cell receptor beta chains were all read from a single sample in a study of T cells after yellow fever vaccination. TCRdb itself ran the 5' RACE reads through MiXCR, one entry per CDR3 protein. The sample lists 130,000 or so distinct CDR3 sequences, roughly 15% occurring once. Source: CD8+ T cells sorted from PBMCs, taken 5 days after the yellow fever booster vaccination. Receptors originate from a man younger than 35 who received the YFV17D yellow fever vaccine.

With respect to this clonotype: The junction does not match germline at one end; this may be a read error. The V and J genes are TRBV19 and TRBJ2-1, with TRBD2 identical over 7 bases. Looked up from germline, CDR1 is LNHDA and CDR2 is SQIVND (reference sequence). The CDR3 has 13 amino acids. The CDR3 nucleotides read TGTGCCAGTAGTGCCCGACTAGCCAATGAGCATTTCTTC. Amino acid sequence: CASSARLANEHFF.

At least ten counts were recorded for this clonotype. The gene calls are TRBV7-2 and TRBJ2-3, with a possible D match to TRBD2 (6 bases). CDR1 and CDR2 from the germline V gene are SGHTA and FQGNSA. The V end was cut by 5 bases, the J end by 2 bases, with 14 bases between. This CDR3 is built from 15 residues. The DNA for the CDR3 is TGTGCCAGCAGCACCTTGGGGGGATACACAGATACGCAGTATTTT. It translates to CASSTLGGYTDTQYF.

This sequence joins TRBV6-2 or TRBV6-3 and TRBJ2-1; 9 positions match TRBD1. The CDR3 contains 15 residues. Germline V gene sequence: CDR1 MNHEY, CDR2 SVGEGT. The ends lost 6 bases at V and 1 base at J; junction bases unmatched: 4. In DNA, the CDR3 is TGTGCCAGCAGGAGACAGGGGGTATCCTACAATGAGCAGTTCTTC. It codes for CASRRQGVSYNEQFF.

The CDR3 here is CAGLDRDSLMTDLNEQFF. The CDR3 nucleotides are TGTGCCGGCTTAGACCGGGACAGTTTAATGACAGATCTCAATGAGCAGTTCTTC. The chain joins TRBV7-9 to TRBJ2-1; 7 bases fit TRBD1. The CDR3 sequence is 18 residues long. The J segment lost 6 bases and the V segment lost 11 bases, leaving 25 bases of the junction unmatched. Per the germline V gene, CDR1 is SEHNR and CDR2 is FQNEAQ (reference sequence).

V gene TRBV6-5 combines with J gene TRBJ2-5; TRBD1 matches at 8 bases. The CDR3 loop spans 14 amino acids. Trimming removed 6 bases from V and 4 bases from J; junction bases left unmatched: 7. CDR1 is MNHEY and CDR2 is SVGAGI in the germline V gene. CDR3 in DNA: TGTGCCAGCAGGGGACTCGGACAGGGAGAGACCCAGTACTTC. Translated: CASRGLGQGETQYF.

This clonotype appeared a few times. The V and J genes are TRBV20-1 and TRBJ2-3; the match to TRBD2 covers 7 bases. The CDR3 is made up of 15 amino acids. Per the germline V gene, CDR1 is DFQATT and CDR2 is SNEGSKA (reference sequence). V was clipped by 2 bases and J by 4 bases; unmatched bases: 9. CDR3 sequence reads: CSARTGSGGADTQYF. CDR3 nucleotide sequence: TGCAGTGCTAGAACGGGGTCGGGAGGTGCAGATACGCAGTATTTT.

The chain carries TRBV12-3 or TRBV12-4 and TRBJ2-7, with a possible D match to TRBD2 (6 bases). V was shortened by 7 bases and J by 2 bases, with 9 bases between the two germline ends. This CDR3 spans 12 amino acids. CDR3 in amino acids: CASMGGPYEQYF. CDR3 bases: TGTGCCAGCATGGGGGGTCCCTACGAGCAGTACTTC.

CDR3 sequence (DNA): TGTGCCAGCAGCTCATCCGCGACAGGGAACTATGGCTACACCTTC. It specifies CASSSSATGNYGYTF. V gene TRBV7-9 combines with J gene TRBJ1-2; 7 nucleotides match TRBD1. This CDR3 has 15 amino acids. The germline V gene encodes CDR1 SEHNR and CDR2 FQNEAQ (reference sequence). V trimming: 4 bases; J trimming: 2 bases; junction bases outside the gene matches: 7.

Ten or more counts support this clonotype. The rearrangement joins TRBV11-2 to TRBJ2-5, with 9 bases lining up with TRBD2. CDR1 SGHAT and CDR2 FQNNGV come from the germline V gene. With V trimmed by 5 bases and J by 2 bases, 6 bases remained unmatched. The CDR3 is made up of 15 amino acids. CDR3 sequence (DNA): TGTGCCAGCAGCCGGACTAGCGTTATTCAAGAGACCCAGTACTTC. It translates to CASSRTSVIQETQYF. Complete variable domain (other parts from reference TRBV11-2 and TRBJ2-5): EAGVAQSPRYKIIEKRQSVAFWCNPISGHATLYWYQQILGQGPKLLIQFQNNGVVDDSQLPKDRFSAERLKGVDSTLKIQPAKLEDSAVYLCASSRTSVIQETQYFGPGTRLLVL.

The chain employs TRBV7-9 and TRBJ1-1, with 7 bases matching TRBD1. Germline V gene sequence: CDR1 SEHNR, CDR2 FQNEAQ (reference sequence). Trimming took 1 base from V and 0 from J; bases not matched to a gene: 5. The CDR3 runs 16 residues. In DNA, the CDR3 is TGTGCCAGCAGCTTAGAGGACAGGACCTTGAACACTGAAGCTTTCTTT. Its protein product is CASSLEDRTLNTEAFF.

This clonotype was counted ten times or more. The V gene is TRBV25-1, the J gene TRBJ2-7, with 9 bases fitting TRBD1. The trim removed 5 bases at V and 4 bases at J, leaving 9 bases unmatched. The germline CDR1 and CDR2 sequences are MGHDK and SYGVNS. The CDR3 sequence is 15 residues long. DNA for the CDR3: TGTGCCAGCAGTCCCCCTGGGACAGGGATTTACGAGCAGTACTTC. It codes for CASSPPGTGIYEQYF.

This chain uses TRBV10-2 with TRBJ2-5; D gene uncertain. Germline values: CDR1 WSHSY, CDR2 SAAADI. Deletions cut 5 bases from V and 0 bases from J, with 13 bases between. This CDR3 region has 15 residues. The CDR3 spells CASSSIQANQETQYF. CDR3 bases: TGCGCCAGCAGTTCCATCCAGGCTAACCAAGAGACCCAGTACTTC.

This chain joins TRBV12-3 or TRBV12-4 and TRBJ1-1; D remains ambiguous. The CDR3 is 14 amino acids. The V end lost 7 bases, the J end lost 0 bases, and 12 bases lay between the germline ends. DNA of the CDR3: TGTGCCAGCACCTTCGGGCTCATGAACACTGAAGCTTTCTTT. Residues: CASTFGLMNTEAFF.

The V call is TRBV12-3 or TRBV12-4, the J call TRBJ2-7, with TRBD1 identical over 12 bases. The CDR3 has 17 amino acids. V lost 5 bases and J lost 7; bases outside the gene matches: 15. The CDR3 spells CASSRGPAGQGAREQYF. The CDR3 nucleotides are TGTGCCAGCAGTCGGGGACCAGCGGGACAGGGGGCTCGGGAGCAGTACTTC.

CDR3: CASSHRGAGEAFF. The CDR3 nucleotides are TGCGCCAGCAGCCATAGGGGGGCAGGAGAAGCTTTCTTT. V and J are TRBV4-1 and TRBJ1-1; the D gene is possibly TRBD1 (6 bases). There are 13 residues in the CDR3. Trimming cost V 3 bases and J 8 bases, with 13 bases left between them. CDR1 MGHRA and CDR2 YSYEKL come from the germline V gene.